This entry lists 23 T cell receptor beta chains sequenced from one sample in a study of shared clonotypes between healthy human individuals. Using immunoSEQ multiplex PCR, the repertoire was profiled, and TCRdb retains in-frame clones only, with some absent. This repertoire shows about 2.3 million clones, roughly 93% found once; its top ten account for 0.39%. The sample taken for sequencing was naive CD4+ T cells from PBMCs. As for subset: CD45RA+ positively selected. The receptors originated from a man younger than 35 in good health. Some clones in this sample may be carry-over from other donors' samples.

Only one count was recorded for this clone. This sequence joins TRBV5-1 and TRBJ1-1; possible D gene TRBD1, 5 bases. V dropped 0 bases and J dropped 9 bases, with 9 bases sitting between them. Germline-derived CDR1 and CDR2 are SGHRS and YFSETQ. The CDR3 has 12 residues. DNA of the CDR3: TGCGCCAGCAGCTTGGACGGGGCCCAAGCTTTCTTT. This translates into CASSLDGAQAFF. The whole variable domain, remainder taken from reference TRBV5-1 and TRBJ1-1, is KAGVTQTPRYLIKTRGQQVTLSCSPISGHRSVSWYQQTPGQGLQFLFEYFSETQRNKGNFPGRFSGRQFSNSRSEMNVSTLELGDSALYLCASSLDGAQAFFGQGTRLTVV.

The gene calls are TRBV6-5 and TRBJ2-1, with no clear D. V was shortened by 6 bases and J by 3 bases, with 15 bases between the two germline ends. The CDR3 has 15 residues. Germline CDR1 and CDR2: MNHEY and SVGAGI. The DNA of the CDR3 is TGTGCCAGCAGAACAATCGGTCTGGGCTACAATGAGCAGTTCTTC. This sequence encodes CASRTIGLGYNEQFF.

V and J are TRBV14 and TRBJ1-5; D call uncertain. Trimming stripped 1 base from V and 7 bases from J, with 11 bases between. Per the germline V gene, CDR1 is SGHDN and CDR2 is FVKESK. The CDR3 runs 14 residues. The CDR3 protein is CASSQAGVRQPQHF. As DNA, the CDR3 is TGTGCCAGCAGCCAAGCTGGGGTCCGACAGCCCCAGCATTTT.

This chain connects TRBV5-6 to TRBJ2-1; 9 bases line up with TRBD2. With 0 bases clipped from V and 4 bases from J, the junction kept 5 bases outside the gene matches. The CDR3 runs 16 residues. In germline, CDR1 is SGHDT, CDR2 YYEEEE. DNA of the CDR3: TGTGCCAGCAGCTTGGAGGCTAGCGGGAAGTACAATGAGCAGTTCTTC. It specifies CASSLEASGKYNEQFF.

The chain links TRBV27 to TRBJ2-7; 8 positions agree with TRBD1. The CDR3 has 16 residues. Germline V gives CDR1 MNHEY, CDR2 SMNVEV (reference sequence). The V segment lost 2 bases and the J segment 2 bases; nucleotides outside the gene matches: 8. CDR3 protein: CASSLKRTGFTYEQYF. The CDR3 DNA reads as TGTGCCAGCAGTTTAAAAAGGACAGGGTTCACCTACGAGCAGTACTTC.

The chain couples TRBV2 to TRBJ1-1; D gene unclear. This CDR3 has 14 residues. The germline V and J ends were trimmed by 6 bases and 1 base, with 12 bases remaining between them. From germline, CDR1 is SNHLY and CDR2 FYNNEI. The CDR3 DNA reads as TGTGCCAGCAGCCTACAGAGGACGAACACTGAAGCTTTCTTT. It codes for CASSLQRTNTEAFF.

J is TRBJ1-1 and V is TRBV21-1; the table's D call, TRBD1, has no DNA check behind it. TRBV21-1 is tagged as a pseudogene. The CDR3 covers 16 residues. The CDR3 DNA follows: TGTGCCAGCAGCCAGAGCAGGGGGCGACCGGACACTGAAGCTTTCTTT. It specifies CASSQSRGRPDTEAFF.

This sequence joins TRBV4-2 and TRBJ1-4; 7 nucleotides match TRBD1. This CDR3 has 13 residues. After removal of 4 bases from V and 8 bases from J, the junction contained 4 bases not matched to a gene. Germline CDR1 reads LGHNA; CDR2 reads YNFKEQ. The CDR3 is CASSPGTVEKLFF. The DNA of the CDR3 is TGTGCCAGCAGCCCGGGGACAGTCGAAAAACTGTTTTTT.

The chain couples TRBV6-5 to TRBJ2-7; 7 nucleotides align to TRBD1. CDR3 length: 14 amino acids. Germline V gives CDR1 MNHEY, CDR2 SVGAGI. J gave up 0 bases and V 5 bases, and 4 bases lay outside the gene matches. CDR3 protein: CASSQGQHSYEQYF. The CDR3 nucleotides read TGTGCCAGCAGTCAGGGACAGCACTCCTACGAGCAGTACTTC.

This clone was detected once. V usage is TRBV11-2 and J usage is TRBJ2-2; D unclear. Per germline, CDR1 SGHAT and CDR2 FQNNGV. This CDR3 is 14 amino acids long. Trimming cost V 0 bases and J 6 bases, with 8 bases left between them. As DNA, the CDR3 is TGTGCCAGCAGCTTAGAGGTGGGGTCCGGGGAGCTGTTTTTT. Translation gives CASSLEVGSGELFF.

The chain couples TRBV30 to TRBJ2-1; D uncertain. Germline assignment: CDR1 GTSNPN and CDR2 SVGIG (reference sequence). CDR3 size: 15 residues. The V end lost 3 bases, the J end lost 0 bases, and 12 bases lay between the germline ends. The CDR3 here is CAWSSDPSSYNEQFF. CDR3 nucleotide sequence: TGTGCCTGGAGCTCCGACCCAAGCTCCTACAATGAGCAGTTCTTC. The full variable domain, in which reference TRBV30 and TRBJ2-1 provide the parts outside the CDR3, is SQTIHQWPATLVQPVGSPLSLECTVEGTSNPNLYWYRQAAGRGLQLLFYSVGIGQISSEVPQNLSASRPQDRQFILSSKKLLLSDSGFYLCAWSSDPSSYNEQFFGPGTRLTVL.

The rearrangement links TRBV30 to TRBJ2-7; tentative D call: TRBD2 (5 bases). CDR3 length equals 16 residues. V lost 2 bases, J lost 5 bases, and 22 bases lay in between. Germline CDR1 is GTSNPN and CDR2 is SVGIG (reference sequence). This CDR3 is CAWSNYPRGSRDEQYF. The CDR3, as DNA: TGTGCCTGGAGTAACTACCCCCGGGGTAGTAGGGACGAGCAGTACTTC.

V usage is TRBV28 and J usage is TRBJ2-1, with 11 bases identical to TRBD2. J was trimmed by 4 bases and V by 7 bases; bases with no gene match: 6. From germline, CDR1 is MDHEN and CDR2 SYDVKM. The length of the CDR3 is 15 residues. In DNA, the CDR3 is TGTGCCAGCAACCTAGCGGGAGGACCATACAATGAGCAGTTCTTC. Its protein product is CASNLAGGPYNEQFF.

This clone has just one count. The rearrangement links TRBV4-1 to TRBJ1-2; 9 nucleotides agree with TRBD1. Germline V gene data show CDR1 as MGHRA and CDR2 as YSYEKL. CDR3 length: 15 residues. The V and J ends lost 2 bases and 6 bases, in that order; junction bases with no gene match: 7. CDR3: CASSQYRDREHGYTF. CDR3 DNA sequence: TGCGCCAGCAGCCAATACCGGGACAGGGAACATGGCTACACCTTC.

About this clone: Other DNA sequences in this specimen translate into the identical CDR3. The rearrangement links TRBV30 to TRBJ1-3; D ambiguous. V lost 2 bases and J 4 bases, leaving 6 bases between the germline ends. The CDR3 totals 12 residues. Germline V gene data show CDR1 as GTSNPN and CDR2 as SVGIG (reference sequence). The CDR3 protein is CAWSSSGNTIYF. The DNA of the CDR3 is TGTGCCTGGAGTTCCTCGGGAAACACCATATATTTT.

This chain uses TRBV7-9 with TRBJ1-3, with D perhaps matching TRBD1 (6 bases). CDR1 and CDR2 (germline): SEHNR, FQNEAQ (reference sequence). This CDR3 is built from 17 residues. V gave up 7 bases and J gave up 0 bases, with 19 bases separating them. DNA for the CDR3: TGTGCCAGCACCCCCGGTTGGGACAAGCTCTCTGGAAACACCATATATTTT. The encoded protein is CASTPGWDKLSGNTIYF. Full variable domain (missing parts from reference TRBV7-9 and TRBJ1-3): DTGVSQNPRHKITKRGQNVTFRCDPISEHNRLYWYRQTLGQGPEFLTYFQNEAQLEKSRLLSDRFSAERPKGSFSTLEIQRTEQGDSAMYLCASTPGWDKLSGNTIYFGEGSWLTVV.

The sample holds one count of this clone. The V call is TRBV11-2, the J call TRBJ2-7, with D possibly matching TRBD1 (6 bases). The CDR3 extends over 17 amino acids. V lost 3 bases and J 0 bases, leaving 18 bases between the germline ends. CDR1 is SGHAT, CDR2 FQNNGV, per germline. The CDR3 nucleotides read TGTGCCAGCAGCTTGGGAGACCGACAGGTGAACTCCTACGAGCAGTACTTC. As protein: CASSLGDRQVNSYEQYF.

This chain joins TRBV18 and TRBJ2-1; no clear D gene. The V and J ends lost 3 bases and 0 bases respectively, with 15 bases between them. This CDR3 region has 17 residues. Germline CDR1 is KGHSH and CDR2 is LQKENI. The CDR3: CASSPPVGSSSYNEQFF. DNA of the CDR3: TGTGCCAGCTCACCGCCCGTGGGCTCGAGCTCCTACAATGAGCAGTTCTTC.

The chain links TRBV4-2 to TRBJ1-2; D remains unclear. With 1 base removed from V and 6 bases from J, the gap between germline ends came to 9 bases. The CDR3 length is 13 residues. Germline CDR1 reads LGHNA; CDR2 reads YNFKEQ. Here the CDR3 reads CASSQARADGYTF. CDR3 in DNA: TGTGCCAGCAGCCAAGCAAGGGCGGATGGCTACACCTTC.

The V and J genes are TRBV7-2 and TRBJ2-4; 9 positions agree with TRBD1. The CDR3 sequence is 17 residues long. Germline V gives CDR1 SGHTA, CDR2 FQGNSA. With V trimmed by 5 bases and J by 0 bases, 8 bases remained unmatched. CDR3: CASSPKRQGGAKNIQYF. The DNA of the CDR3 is TGTGCCAGCAGCCCAAAGCGACAGGGGGGAGCCAAAAACATTCAGTACTTC.

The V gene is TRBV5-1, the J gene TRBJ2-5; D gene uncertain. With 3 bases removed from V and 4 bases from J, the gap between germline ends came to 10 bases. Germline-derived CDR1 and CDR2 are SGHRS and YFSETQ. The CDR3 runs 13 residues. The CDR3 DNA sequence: TGCGCCAGCAGCTCTAAACTCCTAGAGACCCAGTACTTC. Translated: CASSSKLLETQYF.

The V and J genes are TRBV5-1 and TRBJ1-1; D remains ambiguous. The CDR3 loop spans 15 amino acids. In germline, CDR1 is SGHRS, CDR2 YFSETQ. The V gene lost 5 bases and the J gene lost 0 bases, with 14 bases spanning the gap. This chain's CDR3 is CASRGQDLMNTEAFF. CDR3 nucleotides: TGCGCCAGCAGAGGGCAGGACCTAATGAACACTGAAGCTTTCTTT.

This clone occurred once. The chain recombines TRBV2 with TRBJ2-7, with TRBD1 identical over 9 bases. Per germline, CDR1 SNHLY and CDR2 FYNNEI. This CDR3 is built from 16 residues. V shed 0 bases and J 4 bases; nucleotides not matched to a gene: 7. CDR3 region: CASSEALGTGPYEQYF. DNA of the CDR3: TGTGCCAGCAGTGAAGCGCTTGGGACAGGGCCTTACGAGCAGTACTTC.